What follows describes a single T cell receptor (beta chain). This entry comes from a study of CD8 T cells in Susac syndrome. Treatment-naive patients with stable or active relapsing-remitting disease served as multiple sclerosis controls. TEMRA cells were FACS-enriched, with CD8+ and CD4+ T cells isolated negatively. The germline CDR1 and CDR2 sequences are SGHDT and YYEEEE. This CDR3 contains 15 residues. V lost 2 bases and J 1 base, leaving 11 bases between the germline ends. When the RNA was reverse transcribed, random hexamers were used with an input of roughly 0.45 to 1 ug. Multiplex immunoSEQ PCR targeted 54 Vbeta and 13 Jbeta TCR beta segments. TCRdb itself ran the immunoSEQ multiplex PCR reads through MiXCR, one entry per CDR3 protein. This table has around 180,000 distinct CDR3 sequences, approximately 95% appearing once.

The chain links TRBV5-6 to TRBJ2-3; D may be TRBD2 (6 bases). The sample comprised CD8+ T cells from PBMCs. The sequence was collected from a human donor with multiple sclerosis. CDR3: CASSFPSGGTDTQYF. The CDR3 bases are TGTGCCAGCAGCTTTCCCTCGGGGGGCACAGATACGCAGTATTTT.